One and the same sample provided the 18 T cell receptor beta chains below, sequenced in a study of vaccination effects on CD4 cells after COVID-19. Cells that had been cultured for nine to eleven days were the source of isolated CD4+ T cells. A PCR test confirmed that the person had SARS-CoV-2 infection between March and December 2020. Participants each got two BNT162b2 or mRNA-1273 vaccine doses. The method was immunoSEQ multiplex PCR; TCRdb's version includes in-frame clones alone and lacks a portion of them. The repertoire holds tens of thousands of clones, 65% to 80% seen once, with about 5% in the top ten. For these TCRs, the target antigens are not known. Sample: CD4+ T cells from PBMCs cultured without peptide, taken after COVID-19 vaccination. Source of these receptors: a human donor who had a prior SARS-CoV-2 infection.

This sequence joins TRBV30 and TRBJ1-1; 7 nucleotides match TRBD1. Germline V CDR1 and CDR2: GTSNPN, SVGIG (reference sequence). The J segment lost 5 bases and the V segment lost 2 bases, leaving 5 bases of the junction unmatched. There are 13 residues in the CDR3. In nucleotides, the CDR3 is TGTGCCTGGAGTCCAGGGACAGCGACTGAAGCTTTCTTT. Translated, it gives CAWSPGTATEAFF.

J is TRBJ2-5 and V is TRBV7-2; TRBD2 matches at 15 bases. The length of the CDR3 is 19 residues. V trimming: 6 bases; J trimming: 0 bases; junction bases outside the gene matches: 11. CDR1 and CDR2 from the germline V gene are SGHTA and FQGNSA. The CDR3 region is CASSSGTSGRNLYQETQYF. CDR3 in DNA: TGTGCCAGCAGTTCCGGGACTAGCGGGAGGAATTTGTACCAAGAGACCCAGTACTTC. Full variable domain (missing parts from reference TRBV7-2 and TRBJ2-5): GAGVSQSPSNKVTEKGKDVELRCDPISGHTALYWYRQSLGQGLEFLIYFQGNSAPDKSGLPSDRFSAERTGGSVSTLTIQRTQQEDSAVYLCASSSGTSGRNLYQETQYFGPGTRLLVL.

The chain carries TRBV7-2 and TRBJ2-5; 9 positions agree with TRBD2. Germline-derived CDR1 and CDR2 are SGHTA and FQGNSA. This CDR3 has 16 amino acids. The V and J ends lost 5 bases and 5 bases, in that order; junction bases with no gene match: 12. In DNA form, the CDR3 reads TGTGCCAGCAGCCCTCGGGGCGGGGGGGCCTGGGAGACCCAGTACTTC. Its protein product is CASSPRGGGAWETQYF.

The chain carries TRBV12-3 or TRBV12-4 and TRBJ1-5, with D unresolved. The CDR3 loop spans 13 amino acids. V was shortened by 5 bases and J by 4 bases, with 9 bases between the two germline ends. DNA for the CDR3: TGTGCCAGCAGTCCCCGAGGGAATCAGCCCCAGCATTTT. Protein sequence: CASSPRGNQPQHF.

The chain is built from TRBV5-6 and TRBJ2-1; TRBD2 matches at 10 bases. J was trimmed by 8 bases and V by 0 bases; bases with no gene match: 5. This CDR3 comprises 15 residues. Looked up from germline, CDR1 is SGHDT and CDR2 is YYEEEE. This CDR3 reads CASSLGGLAVYEQFF. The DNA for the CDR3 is TGTGCCAGCAGCTTGGGAGGACTAGCGGTCTATGAGCAGTTCTTC.

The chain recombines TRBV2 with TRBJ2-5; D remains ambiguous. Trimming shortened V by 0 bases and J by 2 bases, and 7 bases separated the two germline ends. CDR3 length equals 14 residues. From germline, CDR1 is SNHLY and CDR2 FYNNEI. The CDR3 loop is CASSEATRQETQYF. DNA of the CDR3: TGTGCCAGCAGTGAAGCGACGAGGCAAGAGACCCAGTACTTC.

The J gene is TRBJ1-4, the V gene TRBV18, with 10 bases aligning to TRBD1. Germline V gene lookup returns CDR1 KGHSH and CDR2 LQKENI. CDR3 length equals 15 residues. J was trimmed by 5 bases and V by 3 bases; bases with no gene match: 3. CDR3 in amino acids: CASSPPGQGNEKLFF. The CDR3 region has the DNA TGTGCCAGCTCACCCCCGGGACAGGGGAATGAAAAACTGTTTTTT.

DNA for the CDR3: TGTGCCAGTAGTATAGCTCTCCTCAGGGGCTCGCAAAGTCGGTTCGGCTACACCTTC. Its protein is CASSIALLRGSQSRFGYTF. V and J are TRBV19 and TRBJ1-2; D may be TRBD1 (6 bases). V lost 1 base to trimming and J lost 8 bases, with 29 bases between them. CDR1 LNHDA and CDR2 SQIVND come from the germline V gene (reference sequence). The CDR3 consists of 19 residues.

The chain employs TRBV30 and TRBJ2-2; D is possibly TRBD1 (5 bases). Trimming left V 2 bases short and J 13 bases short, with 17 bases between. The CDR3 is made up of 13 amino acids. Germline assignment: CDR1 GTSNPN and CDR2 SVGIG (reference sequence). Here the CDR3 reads CAWSRSQGSVLFF. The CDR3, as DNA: TGTGCCTGGAGTCGGTCGCAGGGATCAGTGCTGTTTTTT.

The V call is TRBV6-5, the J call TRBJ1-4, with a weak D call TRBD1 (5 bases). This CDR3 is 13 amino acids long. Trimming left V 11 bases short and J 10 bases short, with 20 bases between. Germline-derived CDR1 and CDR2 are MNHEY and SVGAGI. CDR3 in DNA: TGTGCCGGAAGACAGAGTCAAGTAGGAAAACTGTTTTTT. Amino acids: CAGRQSQVGKLFF.

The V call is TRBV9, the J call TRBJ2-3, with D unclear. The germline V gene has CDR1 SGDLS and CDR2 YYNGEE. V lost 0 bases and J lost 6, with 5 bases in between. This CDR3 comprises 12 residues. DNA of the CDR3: TGTGCCAGCAGCGTAGGGTCGGATACGCAGTATTTT. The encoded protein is CASSVGSDTQYF. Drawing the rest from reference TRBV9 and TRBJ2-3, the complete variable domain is DSGVTQTPKHLITATGQRVTLRCSPRSGDLSVYWYQQSLDQGLQFLIQYYNGEERAKGNILERFSAQQFPDLHSELNLSSLELGDSALYFCASSVGSDTQYFGPGTRLTVL.

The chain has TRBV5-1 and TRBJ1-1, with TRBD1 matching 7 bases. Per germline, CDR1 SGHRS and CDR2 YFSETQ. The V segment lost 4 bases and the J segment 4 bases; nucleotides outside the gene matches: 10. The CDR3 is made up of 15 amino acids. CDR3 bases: TGCGCCAGCAGCGGCAGCCTTACAGGGGTCACTGAAGCTTTCTTT. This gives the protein CASSGSLTGVTEAFF.

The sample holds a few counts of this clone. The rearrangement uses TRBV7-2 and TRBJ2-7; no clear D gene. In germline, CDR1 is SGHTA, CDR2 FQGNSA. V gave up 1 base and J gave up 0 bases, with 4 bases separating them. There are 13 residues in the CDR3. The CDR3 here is CASSLGNSYEQYF. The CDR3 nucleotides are TGTGCCAGCAGCTTAGGTAACTCCTACGAGCAGTACTTC. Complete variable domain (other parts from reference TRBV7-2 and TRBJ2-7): GAGVSQSPSNKVTEKGKDVELRCDPISGHTALYWYRQSLGQGLEFLIYFQGNSAPDKSGLPSDRFSAERTGGSVSTLTIQRTQQEDSAVYLCASSLGNSYEQYFGPGTRLTVT.

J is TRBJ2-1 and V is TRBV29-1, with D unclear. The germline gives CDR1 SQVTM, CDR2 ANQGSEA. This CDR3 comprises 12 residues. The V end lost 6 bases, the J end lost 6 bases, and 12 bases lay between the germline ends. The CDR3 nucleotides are TGCAGCGTATCCGGGTCCGGCAATGAGCAGTTCTTC. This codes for CSVSGSGNEQFF.

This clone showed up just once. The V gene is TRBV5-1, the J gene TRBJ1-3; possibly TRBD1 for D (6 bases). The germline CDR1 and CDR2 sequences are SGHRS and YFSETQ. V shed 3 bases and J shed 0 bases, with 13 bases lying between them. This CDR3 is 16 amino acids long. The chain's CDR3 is CASSSTGATSGNTIYF. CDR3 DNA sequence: TGCGCCAGCAGCTCGACAGGCGCAACCTCTGGAAACACCATATATTTT.

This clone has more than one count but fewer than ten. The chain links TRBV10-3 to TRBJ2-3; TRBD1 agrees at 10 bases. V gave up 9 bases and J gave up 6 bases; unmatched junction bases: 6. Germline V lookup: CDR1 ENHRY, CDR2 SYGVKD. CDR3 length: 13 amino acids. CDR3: CAMRDRGWDTQYF. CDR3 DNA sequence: TGTGCCATGAGGGACAGGGGCTGGGATACGCAGTATTTT.

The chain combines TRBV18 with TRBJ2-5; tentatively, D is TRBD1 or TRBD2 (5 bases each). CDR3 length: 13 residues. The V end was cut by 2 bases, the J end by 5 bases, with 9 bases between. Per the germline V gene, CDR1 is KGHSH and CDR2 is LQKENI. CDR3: CASSPSEGETQYF. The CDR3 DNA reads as TGTGCCAGCTCACCATCTGAGGGGGAGACCCAGTACTTC.

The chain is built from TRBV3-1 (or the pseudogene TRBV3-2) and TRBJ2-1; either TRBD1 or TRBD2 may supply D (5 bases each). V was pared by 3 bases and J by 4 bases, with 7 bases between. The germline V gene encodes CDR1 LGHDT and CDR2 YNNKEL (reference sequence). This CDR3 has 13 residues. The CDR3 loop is CASSQGPYNEQFF. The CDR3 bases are TGTGCCAGCAGCCAGGGACCGTACAATGAGCAGTTCTTC.